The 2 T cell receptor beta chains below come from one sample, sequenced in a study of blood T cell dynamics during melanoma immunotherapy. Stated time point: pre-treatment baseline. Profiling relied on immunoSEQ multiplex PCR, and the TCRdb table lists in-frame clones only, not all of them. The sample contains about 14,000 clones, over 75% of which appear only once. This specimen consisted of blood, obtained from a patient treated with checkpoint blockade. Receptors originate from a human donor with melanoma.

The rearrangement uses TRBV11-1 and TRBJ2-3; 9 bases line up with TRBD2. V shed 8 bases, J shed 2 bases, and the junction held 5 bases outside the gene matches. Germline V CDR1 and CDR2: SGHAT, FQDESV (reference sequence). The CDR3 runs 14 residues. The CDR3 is CASRVAGATDTQYF. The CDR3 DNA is TGTGCCAGCCGAGTAGCGGGGGCCACAGATACGCAGTATTTT.

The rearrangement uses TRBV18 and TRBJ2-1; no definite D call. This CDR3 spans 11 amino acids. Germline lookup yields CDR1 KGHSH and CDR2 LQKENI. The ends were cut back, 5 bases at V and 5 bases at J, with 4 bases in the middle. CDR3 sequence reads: CASSTDNEQFF. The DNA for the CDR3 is TGTGCCAGCTCAACGGACAATGAGCAGTTCTTC. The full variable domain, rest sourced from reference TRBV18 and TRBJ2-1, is NAGVMQNPRHLVRRRGQEARLRCSPMKGHSHVYWYRQLPEEGLKFMVYLQKENIIDESGMPKERFSAEFPKEGPSILRIQQVVRGDSAAYFCASSTDNEQFFGPGTRLTVL.